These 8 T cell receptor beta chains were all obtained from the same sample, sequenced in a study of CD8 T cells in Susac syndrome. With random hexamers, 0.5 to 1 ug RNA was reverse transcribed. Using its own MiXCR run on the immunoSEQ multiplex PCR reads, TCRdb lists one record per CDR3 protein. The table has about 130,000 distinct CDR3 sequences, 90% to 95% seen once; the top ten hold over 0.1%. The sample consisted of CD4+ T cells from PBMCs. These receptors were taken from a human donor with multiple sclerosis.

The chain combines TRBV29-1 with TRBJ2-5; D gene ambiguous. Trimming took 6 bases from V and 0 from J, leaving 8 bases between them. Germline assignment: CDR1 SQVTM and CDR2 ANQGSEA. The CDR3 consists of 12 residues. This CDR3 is CSVVDNQETQYF. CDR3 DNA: TGCAGCGTCGTTGACAACCAAGAGACCCAGTACTTC.

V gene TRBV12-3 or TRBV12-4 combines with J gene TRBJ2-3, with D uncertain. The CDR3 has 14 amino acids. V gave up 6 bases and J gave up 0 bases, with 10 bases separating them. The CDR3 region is CASSQDPSTDTQYF. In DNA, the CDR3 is TGTGCCAGCAGCCAGGATCCTAGCACAGATACGCAGTATTTT.

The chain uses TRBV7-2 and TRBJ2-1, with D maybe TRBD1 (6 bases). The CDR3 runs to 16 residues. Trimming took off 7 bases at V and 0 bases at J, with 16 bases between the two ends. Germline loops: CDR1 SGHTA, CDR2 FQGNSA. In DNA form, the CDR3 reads TGTGCCAGCACCGTTGCCGGGACATTCTCCTACAATGAGCAGTTCTTC. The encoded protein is CASTVAGTFSYNEQFF.

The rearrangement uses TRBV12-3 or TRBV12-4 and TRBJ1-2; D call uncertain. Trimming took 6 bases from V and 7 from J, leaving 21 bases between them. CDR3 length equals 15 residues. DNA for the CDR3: TGTGCCAGCAGCCCTCGTGGGGAGACTGGCGGTGGCTACACCTTC. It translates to CASSPRGETGGGYTF.

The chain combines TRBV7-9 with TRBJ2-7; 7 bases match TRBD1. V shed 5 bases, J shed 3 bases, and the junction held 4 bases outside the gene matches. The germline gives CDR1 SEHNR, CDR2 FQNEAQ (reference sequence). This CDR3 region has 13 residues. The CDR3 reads CASSVNRGYEQYF. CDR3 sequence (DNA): TGTGCCAGCAGCGTGAACAGGGGCTACGAGCAGTACTTC.

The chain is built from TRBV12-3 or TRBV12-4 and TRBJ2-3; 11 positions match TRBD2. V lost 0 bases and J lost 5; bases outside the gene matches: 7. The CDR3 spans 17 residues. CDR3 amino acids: CASSLASTSGTGDTQYF. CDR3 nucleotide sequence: TGTGCCAGCAGTTTAGCCTCGACTAGCGGGACTGGAGATACGCAGTATTTT.

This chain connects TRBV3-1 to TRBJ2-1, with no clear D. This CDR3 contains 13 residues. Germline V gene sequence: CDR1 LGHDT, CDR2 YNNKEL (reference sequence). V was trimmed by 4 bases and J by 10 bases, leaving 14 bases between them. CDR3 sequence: CASSPDLTDEQFF. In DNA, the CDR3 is TGTGCCAGCAGCCCTGACTTGACGGACGAGCAGTTCTTC.

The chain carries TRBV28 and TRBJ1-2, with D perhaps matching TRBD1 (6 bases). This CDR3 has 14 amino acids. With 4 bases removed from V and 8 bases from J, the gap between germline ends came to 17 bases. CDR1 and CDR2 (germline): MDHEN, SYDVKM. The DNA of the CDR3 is TGTGCCAGCAGTTCCGCCCAACAGGGAAGGGGCTACACCTTC. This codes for CASSSAQQGRGYTF.